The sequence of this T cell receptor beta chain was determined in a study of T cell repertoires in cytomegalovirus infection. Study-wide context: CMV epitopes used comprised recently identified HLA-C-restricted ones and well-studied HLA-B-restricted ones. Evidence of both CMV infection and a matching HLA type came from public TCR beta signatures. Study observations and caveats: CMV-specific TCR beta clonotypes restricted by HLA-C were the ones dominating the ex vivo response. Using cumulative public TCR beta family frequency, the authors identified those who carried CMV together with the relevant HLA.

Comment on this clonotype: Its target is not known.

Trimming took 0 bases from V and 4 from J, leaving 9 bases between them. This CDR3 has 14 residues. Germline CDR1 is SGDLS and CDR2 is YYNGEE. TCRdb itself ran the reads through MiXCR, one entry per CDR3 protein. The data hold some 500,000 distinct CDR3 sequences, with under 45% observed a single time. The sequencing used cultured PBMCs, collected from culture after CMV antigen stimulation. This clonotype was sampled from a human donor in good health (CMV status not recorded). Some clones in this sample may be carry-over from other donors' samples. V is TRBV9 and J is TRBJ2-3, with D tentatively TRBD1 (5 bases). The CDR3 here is CASSVVTASDTQYF. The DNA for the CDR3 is TGTGCCAGCAGCGTAGTGACAGCCTCAGATACGCAGTATTTT.